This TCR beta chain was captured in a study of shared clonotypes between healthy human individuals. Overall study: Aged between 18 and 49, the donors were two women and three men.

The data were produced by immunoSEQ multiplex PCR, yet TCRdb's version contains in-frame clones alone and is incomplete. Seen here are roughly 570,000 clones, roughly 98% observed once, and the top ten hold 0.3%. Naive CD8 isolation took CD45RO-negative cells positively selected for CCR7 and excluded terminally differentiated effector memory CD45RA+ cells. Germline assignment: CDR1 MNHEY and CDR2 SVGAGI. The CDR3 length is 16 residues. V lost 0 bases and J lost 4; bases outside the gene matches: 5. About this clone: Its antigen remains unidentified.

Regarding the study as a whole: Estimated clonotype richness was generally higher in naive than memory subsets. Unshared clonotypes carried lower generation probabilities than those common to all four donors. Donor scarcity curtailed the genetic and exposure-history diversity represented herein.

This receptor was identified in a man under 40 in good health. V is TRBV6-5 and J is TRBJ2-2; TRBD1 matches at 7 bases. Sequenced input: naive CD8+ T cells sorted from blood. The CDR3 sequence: CASSYSGDSFTGELFF. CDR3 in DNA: TGTGCCAGCAGTTACTCAGGGGACAGCTTCACCGGGGAGCTGTTTTTT.